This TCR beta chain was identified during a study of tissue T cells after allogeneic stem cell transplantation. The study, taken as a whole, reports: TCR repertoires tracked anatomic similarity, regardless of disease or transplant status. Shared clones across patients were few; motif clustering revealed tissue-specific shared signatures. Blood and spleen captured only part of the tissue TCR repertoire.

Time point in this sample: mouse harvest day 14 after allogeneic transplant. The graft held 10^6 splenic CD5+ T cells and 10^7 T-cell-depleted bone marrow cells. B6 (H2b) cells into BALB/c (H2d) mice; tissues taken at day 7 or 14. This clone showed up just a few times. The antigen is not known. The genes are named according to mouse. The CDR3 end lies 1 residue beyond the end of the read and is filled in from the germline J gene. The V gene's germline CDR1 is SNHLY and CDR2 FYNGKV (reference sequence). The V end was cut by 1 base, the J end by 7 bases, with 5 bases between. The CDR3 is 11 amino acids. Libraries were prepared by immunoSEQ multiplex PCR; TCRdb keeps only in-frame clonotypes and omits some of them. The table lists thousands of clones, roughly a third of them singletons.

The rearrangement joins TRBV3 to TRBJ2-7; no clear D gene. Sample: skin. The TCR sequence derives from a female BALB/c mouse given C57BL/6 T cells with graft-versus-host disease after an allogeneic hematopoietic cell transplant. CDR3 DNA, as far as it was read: TGTGCCAGCAGCTTAGGCTGGGAACAGTAC. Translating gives CASSLGWEQY. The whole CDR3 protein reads CASSLGWEQYF.